Following are 26 T cell receptor beta chains from one sample sequenced in a study of control samples from healthy donors and cancer patients. Libraries were prepared by immunoSEQ multiplex PCR; TCRdb keeps only in-frame clonotypes and omits some of them. Seen here are about 140,000 clones, around 94% observed once, and the top ten hold 13%. The sequencing input was blood. These receptors originate from a man aged 35 to 55 in good health.

V is TRBV6-6 and J is TRBJ1-1; a weak D match, TRBD1 (6 bases). The germline V gene has CDR1 MNHNY and CDR2 SVGAGI (reference sequence). V was shortened by 5 bases and J by 6 bases, with 16 bases between the two germline ends. This CDR3 contains 14 residues. Here the CDR3 reads CASSPGTQSPEAFF. CDR3 DNA: TGTGCCAGCAGTCCCGGGACACAAAGCCCTGAAGCTTTCTTT.

This clone was seen only once. At the DNA level, this CDR3 is encoded by other sequences in the same sample as well. The chain combines TRBV9 with TRBJ2-7; D possibly corresponds to TRBD1 (6 bases). The V gene's germline CDR1 is SGDLS and CDR2 YYNGEE. This CDR3 comprises 13 residues. Trimming removed 2 bases from V and 1 base from J, with 7 bases in between. CDR3 nucleotides: TGTGCCAGCAGCGTCGGACAGTCCTACGAGCAGTACTTC. This sequence encodes CASSVGQSYEQYF.

A few counts support this clone. The sample has other DNA sequences that encode this CDR3 too. This chain joins TRBV5-1 and TRBJ2-2; D gene ambiguous. The V end was cut by 2 bases, the J end by 2 bases, with 1 base between. The CDR3 loop spans 12 amino acids. Per the germline V gene, CDR1 is SGHRS and CDR2 is YFSETQ. For the CDR3, the DNA is TGCGCCAGCAGCTTTAACACCGGGGAGCTGTTTTTT. It yields the protein CASSFNTGELFF.

CDR3 protein: CASSFGQETQYF. The CDR3 bases are TGCGCCAGCAGCTTCGGGCAAGAGACCCAGTACTTC. V and J are TRBV5-1 and TRBJ2-5, with D uncertain. Trimming removed 2 bases at V and 2 bases at J, with 4 bases between. Germline V gene data show CDR1 as SGHRS and CDR2 as YFSETQ. The CDR3 contains 12 residues.

This chain connects TRBV5-6 to TRBJ2-5; D perhaps matches TRBD1 (6 bases). This CDR3 region has 17 residues. Trimming shortened V by 5 bases and J by 5 bases, and 25 bases separated the two germline ends. Germline V lookup: CDR1 SGHDT, CDR2 YYEEEE. CDR3 nucleotides: TGTGCCAGCAGTTCATTCACACGGGACACTAGGAGGGAGACCCAGTACTTC. Amino acid sequence: CASSSFTRDTRRETQYF.

The chain uses TRBV25-1 and TRBJ2-7, with a weak D call TRBD1 (6 bases). Germline CDR1 is MGHDK and CDR2 is SYGVNS. The CDR3 spans 17 residues. V lost 5 bases to trimming and J lost 0 bases, with 20 bases between them. Written as DNA, the CDR3 is TGTGCCAGCAGTCCGCACAGGGACGCCCAAAGCTCCTACGAGCAGTACTTC. This gives the protein CASSPHRDAQSSYEQYF.

A word on this clone: The sample contains more than one DNA sequence encoding this CDR3. The chain recombines TRBV28 with TRBJ1-1; D possibly corresponds to TRBD1 (5 bases). CDR3 size: 13 residues. The V end was cut by 3 bases, the J end by 2 bases, with 7 bases between. CDR1 and CDR2 from the germline V gene are MDHEN and SYDVKM. CDR3 coding DNA: TGTGCCAGCAGTTTCGGGGGAAACACTGAAGCTTTCTTT. As protein: CASSFGGNTEAFF.

The chain carries TRBV6-1 and TRBJ1-1; D gene unclear. Germline lookup yields CDR1 MNHNS and CDR2 SASEGT. The length of the CDR3 is 17 residues. V lost 0 bases and J 1 base, leaving 15 bases between the germline ends. This CDR3 is CASSEASWEASNTEAFF. CDR3 sequence (DNA): TGTGCCAGCAGTGAAGCAAGCTGGGAGGCCTCGAACACTGAAGCTTTCTTT.

V gene TRBV3-1 (or the pseudogene TRBV3-2) combines with J gene TRBJ2-5; TRBD1 is a possible D gene (5 bases). CDR1 LGHDT and CDR2 YNNKEL come from the germline V gene (reference sequence). The CDR3 runs to 16 residues. The ends were cut back, 2 bases at V and 1 base at J, with 14 bases in the middle. The CDR3 coding sequence is TGTGCCAGCAGCCAATGGCCAAATGGGGCCCAAGAGACCCAGTACTTC. Protein product: CASSQWPNGAQETQYF.

J is TRBJ2-5 and V is TRBV7-3; the match to TRBD2 covers 10 bases. Germline trimming cut 5 bases from V and 3 bases from J; bases unmatched to any gene: 6. The CDR3 extends over 15 amino acids. In germline, CDR1 is SGHTA, CDR2 FQGTGA. CDR3 coding DNA: TGTGCCAGCAGCGGAAGCGGGAGGGTGGAAGAGACCCAGTACTTC. This codes for CASSGSGRVEETQYF.

The chain links TRBV6-5 to TRBJ1-5, with D perhaps matching TRBD1 (6 bases). This CDR3 is 13 amino acids long. Germline V gives CDR1 MNHEY, CDR2 SVGAGI. V dropped 6 bases and J dropped 7 bases, with 13 bases sitting between them. CDR3 residues: CASSLQGKQPQHF. CDR3 coding DNA: TGTGCCAGCAGCCTACAGGGAAAACAGCCCCAGCATTTT.

The chain uses TRBV9 and TRBJ2-5; 10 nucleotides match TRBD2. Germline loops: CDR1 SGDLS, CDR2 YYNGEE. The J segment lost 3 bases and the V segment lost 3 bases, leaving 2 bases of the junction unmatched. The CDR3 consists of 14 residues. In DNA form, the CDR3 reads TGTGCCAGCAGCGCCGGACTAGCGGAAGAGACCCAGTACTTC. It is translated as CASSAGLAEETQYF. Variable domain in full (rest from reference TRBV9 and TRBJ2-5): DSGVTQTPKHLITATGQRVTLRCSPRSGDLSVYWYQQSLDQGLQFLIQYYNGEERAKGNILERFSAQQFPDLHSELNLSSLELGDSALYFCASSAGLAEETQYFGPGTRLLVL.

The gene calls are TRBV6-6 and TRBJ2-1; 12 bases are shared with TRBD2. Germline CDR1 and CDR2: MNHNY and SVGAGI (reference sequence). The CDR3 is 16 residues long. V shed 6 bases and J 5 bases; nucleotides not matched to a gene: 8. The CDR3 protein is CASSHPTSGRHNEQFF. Written as DNA, the CDR3 is TGTGCCAGCAGCCACCCTACTAGCGGGAGGCACAATGAGCAGTTCTTC.

The chain is built from TRBV19 and TRBJ1-5, with TRBD1 as a possible D gene (5 bases). CDR3 length equals 14 residues. The germline V gene has CDR1 LNHDA and CDR2 SQIVND (reference sequence). The V and J ends lost 4 bases and 0 bases respectively, with 7 bases between them. Here the CDR3 reads CASSTGHSNQPQHF. The CDR3 DNA reads as TGTGCCAGTAGTACGGGGCATAGCAATCAGCCCCAGCATTTT.

V is TRBV19 and J is TRBJ1-1, with 7 bases lining up with TRBD1. CDR1 is LNHDA and CDR2 is SQIVND in the germline V gene (reference sequence). The trim removed 10 bases at V and 5 bases at J, leaving 10 bases unmatched. CDR3 length equals 13 residues. Here the CDR3 reads CATPNRGGTEAFF. The CDR3, as DNA: TGTGCCACTCCAAACAGGGGTGGGACTGAAGCTTTCTTT.

This chain joins TRBV2 and TRBJ1-5; D ambiguous. The CDR3 contains 14 residues. The V end lost 4 bases, the J end lost 2 bases, and 9 bases lay between the germline ends. Germline CDR1 SNHLY, CDR2 FYNNEI. CDR3 nucleotide sequence: TGTGCCAGCAGTGGAGGGAATCGCAATCAGCCCCAGCATTTT. Encoded protein: CASSGGNRNQPQHF.

This clone turned up a few times. The chain joins TRBV5-1 to TRBJ1-3; D is ambiguous. The CDR3 is 15 amino acids. The germline CDR1 and CDR2 sequences are SGHRS and YFSETQ. The V end was cut by 2 bases, the J end by 4 bases, with 13 bases between. This CDR3 reads CASSFYPANGNTIYF. In DNA, the CDR3 is TGCGCCAGCAGCTTTTACCCGGCGAACGGAAACACCATATATTTT.

The chain combines TRBV13 with TRBJ1-5; D unclear. From germline, CDR1 is PRHDT and CDR2 FYEKMQ (reference sequence). The V and J ends lost 5 bases and 8 bases respectively, with 10 bases between them. This CDR3 is built from 12 residues. The CDR3 spells CASSQWGKPQHF. The CDR3 bases are TGTGCCAGCAGCCAATGGGGAAAGCCCCAGCATTTT.

The chain couples TRBV2 to TRBJ1-2, with 7 bases matching TRBD1. The CDR3 consists of 12 residues. V trimming: 8 bases; J trimming: 3 bases; junction bases outside the gene matches: 3. The germline V gene encodes CDR1 SNHLY and CDR2 FYNNEI. The CDR3 bases are TGTGCCAGCCAGGGGGAAGACTATGGCTACACCTTC. This gives the protein CASQGEDYGYTF.

CDR3 coding DNA: TGTGCCATCACCGGGACAGGGGCCACTGAAGCTTTCTTT. Protein: CAITGTGATEAFF. The chain links TRBV10-3 to TRBJ1-1; TRBD1 aligns across 10 bases. Germline CDR1 reads ENHRY; CDR2 reads SYGVKD. Germline trimming cut 7 bases from V and 4 bases from J; bases unmatched to any gene: 3. This CDR3 is 13 amino acids long.

In this sample, this clone turned up once. This chain connects TRBV12-5 to TRBJ1-2; TRBD1 matches at 8 bases. The CDR3 runs 15 residues. Germline V CDR1 and CDR2: LGHNT, FRNRAP. Germline trimming cut 2 bases from V and 4 bases from J; bases unmatched to any gene: 6. CDR3 sequence: CASGLMAGGTYGYTF. The DNA for the CDR3 is TGTGCTAGTGGTTTGATGGCAGGGGGCACCTATGGCTACACCTTC.

The gene calls are TRBV12-3 or TRBV12-4 and TRBJ2-5; D is perhaps TRBD2 (5 bases). Trimming took 2 bases from V and 5 from J, leaving 9 bases between them. There are 13 residues in the CDR3. The CDR3 is CASSLRPGETQYF. CDR3 coding DNA: TGTGCCAGCAGTTTACGGCCGGGGGAGACCCAGTACTTC.

The rearrangement uses TRBV20-1 and TRBJ1-5; no firm D call. The CDR3 contains 11 residues. In germline, CDR1 is DFQATT, CDR2 SNEGSKA (reference sequence). Trimming removed 6 bases at V and 10 bases at J, with 13 bases between. The CDR3 loop reads CSAFRGGPQHF. As DNA, the CDR3 is TGCAGTGCCTTTCGCGGAGGACCCCAGCATTTT.

The chain carries TRBV27 and TRBJ2-7; 9 bases fit TRBD2. V gave up 4 bases and J gave up 7 bases; unmatched junction bases: 8. The germline V gene encodes CDR1 MNHEY and CDR2 SMNVEV (reference sequence). The CDR3 runs to 14 residues. DNA of the CDR3: TGTGCCAGCAGTTCCCGAGCGGGGGGAAGAGAGCAGTACTTC. Its protein product is CASSSRAGGREQYF.

This chain links TRBV5-1 with TRBJ1-4; 7 bases map to TRBD1. This CDR3 has 15 residues. After removal of 4 bases from V and 8 bases from J, the junction contained 11 bases not matched to a gene. Germline V gives CDR1 SGHRS, CDR2 YFSETQ. The CDR3 nucleotides are TGCGCCAGCAGCCTCCGACAGGGTCGGAACGAAAAACTGTTTTTT. Protein product: CASSLRQGRNEKLFF.

The rearrangement uses TRBV11-3 and TRBJ2-7, with D possibly being TRBD1 or TRBD2 (5 bases each). The CDR3 consists of 14 residues. V was clipped by 5 bases and J by 6 bases, with 17 bases between them. Germline values: CDR1 SGHNT, CDR2 YENEEA. The CDR3 protein is CASSHGTRGVEQYF. The CDR3, as DNA: TGTGCCAGCAGCCATGGAACGCGAGGGGTCGAGCAGTACTTC.